This T cell receptor (beta chain) was sequenced during a study of response to subunit inactivated influenza vaccine. Each CDR3 protein is one row after TCRdb ran MiXCR on the RT-PCR reads. The table includes some 550,000 distinct CDR3 sequences, under 30% detected once. V gave up 6 bases and J gave up 8 bases, with 13 bases separating them. This CDR3 has 13 residues. The same specimen was also included in a second study, on T cells expressing NK-cell markers. As that report states: A 5'RACE template switching approach incorporating UMIs was used to make TCR beta cDNA. The authors derived TCR beta repertoires from sorted CD3+CD56+NKG2C+, CD3+CD56+NKG2C- and CD3+CD56-NKG2C+ T cells. Seven donors tested HCMV-seropositive and one tested seronegative among the eight sequenced. The contribution of dominant NKG2C+ clonotypes to CD8+ T cells in about six donors was about 1.0-7.0%. Topping the CD3+CD56-NKG2C+ fraction as well were these clonotypes, in a handful of donors.

This chain joins TRBV12-3 or TRBV12-4 and TRBJ1-4, with D possibly matching TRBD1 (5 bases). The receptor was derived from a man aged 50 to 59 who received an inactivated influenza vaccine. The sequencing used CD4+ T cells sorted from PBMCs, collected 11 to 12 days after vaccination. The CDR3 DNA is TGTGCCAGCAGGACCGGGACCCACGAAAAACTGTTTTTT. Protein sequence: CASRTGTHEKLFF.